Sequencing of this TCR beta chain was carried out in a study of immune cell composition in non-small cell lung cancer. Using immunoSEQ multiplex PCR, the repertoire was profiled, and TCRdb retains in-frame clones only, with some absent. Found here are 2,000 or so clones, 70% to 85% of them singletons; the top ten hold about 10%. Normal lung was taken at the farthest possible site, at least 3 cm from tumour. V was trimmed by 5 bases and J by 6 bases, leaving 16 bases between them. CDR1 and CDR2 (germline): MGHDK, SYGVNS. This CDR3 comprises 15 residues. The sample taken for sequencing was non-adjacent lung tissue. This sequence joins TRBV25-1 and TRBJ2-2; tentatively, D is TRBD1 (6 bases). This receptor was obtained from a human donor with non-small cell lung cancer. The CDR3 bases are TGTGCCAGCAGTTTACAGGGTGCACTGGCCGGGGAGCTGTTTTTT. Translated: CASSLQGALAGELFF.